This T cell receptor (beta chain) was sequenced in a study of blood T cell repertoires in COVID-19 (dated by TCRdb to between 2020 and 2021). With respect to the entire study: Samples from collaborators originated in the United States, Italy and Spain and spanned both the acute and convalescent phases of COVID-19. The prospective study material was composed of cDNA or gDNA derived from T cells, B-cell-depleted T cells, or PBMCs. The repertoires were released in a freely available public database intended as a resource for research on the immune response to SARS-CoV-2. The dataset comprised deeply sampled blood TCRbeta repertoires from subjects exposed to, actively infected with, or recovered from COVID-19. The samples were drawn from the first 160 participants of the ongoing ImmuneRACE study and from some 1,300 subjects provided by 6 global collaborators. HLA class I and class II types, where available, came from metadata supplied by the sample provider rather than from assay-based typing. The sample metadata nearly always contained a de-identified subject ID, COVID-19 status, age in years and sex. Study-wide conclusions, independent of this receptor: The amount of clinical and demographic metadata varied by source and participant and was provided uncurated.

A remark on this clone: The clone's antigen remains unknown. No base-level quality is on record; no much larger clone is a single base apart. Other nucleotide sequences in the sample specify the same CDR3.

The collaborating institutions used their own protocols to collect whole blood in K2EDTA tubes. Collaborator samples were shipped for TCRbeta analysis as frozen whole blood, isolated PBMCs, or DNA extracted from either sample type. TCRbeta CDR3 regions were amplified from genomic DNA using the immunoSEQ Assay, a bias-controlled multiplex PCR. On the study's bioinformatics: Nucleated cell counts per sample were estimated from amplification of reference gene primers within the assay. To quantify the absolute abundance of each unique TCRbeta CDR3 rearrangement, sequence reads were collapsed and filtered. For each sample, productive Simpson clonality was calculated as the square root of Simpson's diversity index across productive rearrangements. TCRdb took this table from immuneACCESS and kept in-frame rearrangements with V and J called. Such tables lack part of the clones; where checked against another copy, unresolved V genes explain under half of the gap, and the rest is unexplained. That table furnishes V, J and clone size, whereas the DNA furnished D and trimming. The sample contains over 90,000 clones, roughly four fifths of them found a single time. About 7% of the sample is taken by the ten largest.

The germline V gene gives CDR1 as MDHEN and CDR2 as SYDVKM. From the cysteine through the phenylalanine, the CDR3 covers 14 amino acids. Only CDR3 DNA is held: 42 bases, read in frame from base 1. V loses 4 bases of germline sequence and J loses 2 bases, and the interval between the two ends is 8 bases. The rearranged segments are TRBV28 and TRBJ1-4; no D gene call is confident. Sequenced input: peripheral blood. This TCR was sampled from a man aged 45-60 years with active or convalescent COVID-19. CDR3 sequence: CASSSPTTNEKLFF. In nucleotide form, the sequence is TGTGCCAGCAGTTCTCCCACTACTAATGAAAAACTGTTTTTT.